This TCR beta chain is from a study of T cell changes during pregnancy in multiple sclerosis. Method: immunoSEQ multiplex PCR; TCRdb's copy keeps in-frame clones and lacks some. Seen here are some 77,000 clones, more than 90% observed once, and the top ten hold 2.1%. V lost 6 bases and J lost 2; bases outside the gene matches: 6. The CDR3 has 14 residues. CDR1 and CDR2 from the germline V gene are SGHRS and YFSETQ. The clonotype comes from a female donor in good health, enrolled as a control in a pregnancy study. The gene calls are TRBV5-1 and TRBJ2-3, with 7 positions matching TRBD1. This material consisted of peripheral blood, taken in the second trimester of pregnancy. CDR3 loop: CASKKGQYTDTQYF. The CDR3 region has the DNA TGCGCCAGCAAGAAGGGACAGTACACAGATACGCAGTATTTT.